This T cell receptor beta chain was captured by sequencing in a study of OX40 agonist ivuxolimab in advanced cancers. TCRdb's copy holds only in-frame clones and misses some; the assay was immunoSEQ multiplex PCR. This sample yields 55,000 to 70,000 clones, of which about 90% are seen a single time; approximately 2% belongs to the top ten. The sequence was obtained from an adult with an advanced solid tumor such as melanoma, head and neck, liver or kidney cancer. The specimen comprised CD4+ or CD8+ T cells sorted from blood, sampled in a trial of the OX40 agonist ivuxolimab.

The DNA of the CDR3 is TGCGCCAGCAGTTTGGACATCTCCGAGCAGTACTTC. Protein product: CASSLDISEQYF. The J gene is TRBJ2-7, the V gene TRBV10-2; weak D call: TRBD1 (5 bases). The CDR3 has 12 amino acids. The germline V and J ends were trimmed by 5 bases and 6 bases, with 11 bases remaining between them. Germline V gene sequence: CDR1 WSHSY, CDR2 SAAADI.